Below, one T cell receptor (beta chain) is given with its context. The CDR3 covers 17 residues. Germline values: CDR1 MGHDK, CDR2 SYGVNS. The ends lost 4 bases at V and 4 bases at J; junction bases unmatched: 10. This entry belongs to a study of blood T cells in healthy people across ages. Next came a second PCR, run for about 6 to 12 cycles, which used a sample-barcoded 5' primer along with a J-beta primer mix. Each CDR3 protein is one row after TCRdb ran MiXCR on the 5' RACE reads. The table has roughly 800,000 distinct CDR3 sequences, roughly 25% seen once. These data are also associated with another study on T cells of mothers and their children. From that study: Biologically related mothers and children overlapped slightly more than unrelated pairs, a non-significant difference.

The receptor was isolated from a boy younger than 18 in good health. V is TRBV25-1 and J is TRBJ2-6; 7 bases are shared with TRBD2. Source material: blood. The CDR3: CASSGGTTPSGANVLTF. The CDR3 nucleotides read TGTGCCAGCAGTGGCGGGACTACTCCCTCAGGGGCCAACGTCCTGACTTTC.